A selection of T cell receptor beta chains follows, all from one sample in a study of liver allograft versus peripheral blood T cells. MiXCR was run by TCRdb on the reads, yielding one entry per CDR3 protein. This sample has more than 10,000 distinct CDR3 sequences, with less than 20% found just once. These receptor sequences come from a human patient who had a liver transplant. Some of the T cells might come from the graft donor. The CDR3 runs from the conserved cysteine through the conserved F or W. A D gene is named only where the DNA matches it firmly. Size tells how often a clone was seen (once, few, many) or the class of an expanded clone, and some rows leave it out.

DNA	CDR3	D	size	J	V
TGTGCCAGCAGTCCCCAGTGGACCGGCTACACCTTC	CASSPQWTGYTF	-	many	TRBJ1-2	TRBV12-3/TRBV12-4
TGTGCCAGCAGCTCTGGGACTAGCGGGAGGTACAATGAGCAGTTCTTC	CASSSGTSGRYNEQFF	TRBD2	few	TRBJ2-1	TRBV5-4
TGTGCCATCAGTCGGGGAGGAACCGACAATGAGCAGTTCTTC	CAISRGGTDNEQFF	-	medium-sized	TRBJ2-1	TRBV10-3
TGTGCCATCAGTGACCCCGACAGGAATTTGACTGAAGCTTTCTTT	CAISDPDRNLTEAFF	-	-	TRBJ1-1	TRBV10-3
TGTGCCAGCAGAAACGGCCAGGGACTTACAACTAGCACAGATACGCAGTATTTT	CASRNGQGLTTSTDTQYF	-	many	TRBJ2-3	TRBV28
TGCAGTGCTGGGGGCCCGAAGGGGAGCAATCAGCCCCAGCATTTT	CSAGGPKGSNQPQHF	-	few	TRBJ1-5	TRBV20-1
TGTGCCAGCAGTTTAGGCATATATCAGCCCCAGCATTTT	CASSLGIYQPQHF	-	many	TRBJ1-5	TRBV28
TGCAGTGCCTTTCATAGCGGCAGCAGGGAGCTAGAGACCCAGTACTTC	CSAFHSGSRELETQYF	-	-	TRBJ2-5	TRBV20-1
TGTGCCAGCAGCGTCGGGACGGCGAACACCGGGGAGCTGTTTTTT	CASSVGTANTGELFF	-	many	TRBJ2-2	TRBV7-2
TGTGCCATCAGGACAGAGCGATATAATTCACCCCTCCACTTT	CAIRTERYNSPLHF	-	medium-sized	TRBJ1-6	TRBV10-3
TGTGCCAGCAGTGGGGAGGGGGCGGGGAACTATGGCTACACCTTC	CASSGEGAGNYGYTF	TRBD1	medium-sized	TRBJ1-2	TRBV28
TGTGCCAGCAGTAGCGCGGCGTTGGGGACAGATACGCAGTATTTT	CASSSAALGTDTQYF	-	-	TRBJ2-3	TRBV28
TGTGCCAGTAGCAACGGATCGGGTGCAACTAATGAAAAACTGTTTTTT	CASSNGSGATNEKLFF	-	-	TRBJ1-4	TRBV19
TGTGCCAGCAGCTTAGGGGGATACGAGCAGTTCTTC	CASSLGGYEQFF	-	-	TRBJ2-1	TRBV7-9